The entry below describes one TCR beta chain. Antigen unknown. The sample belongs to a study of cytomegalovirus exposure and HLA in healthy donors. Study-wide results and limits: In the analysis, some V segments, TRBV6-2 and TRBV6-3 included, were excluded as indistinguishable. In vitro checks showed that a few CMV-associated chains really do target CMV antigens.

The V segment lost 6 bases and the J segment 7 bases; nucleotides outside the gene matches: 7. The CDR3 totals 13 residues. Germline-derived CDR1 and CDR2 are LNHDA and SQIVND (reference sequence). The PCR made use of 60 Vbeta and 13 Jbeta primers. Sequencing used immunoSEQ multiplex PCR; TCRdb keeps in-frame clones, though not all of them. This sample contains 150,000 or so clones. Sequenced sample: PBMCs. The chain uses TRBV19 and TRBJ1-1; 8 bases fit TRBD1. This TCR was sampled from a woman in her forties or fifties in good health and CMV-seronegative. CDR3 in DNA: TGTGCCAGTAGCCAGGGGGCTGATAGTGAAGCTTTCTTT. Its protein product is CASSQGADSEAFF.